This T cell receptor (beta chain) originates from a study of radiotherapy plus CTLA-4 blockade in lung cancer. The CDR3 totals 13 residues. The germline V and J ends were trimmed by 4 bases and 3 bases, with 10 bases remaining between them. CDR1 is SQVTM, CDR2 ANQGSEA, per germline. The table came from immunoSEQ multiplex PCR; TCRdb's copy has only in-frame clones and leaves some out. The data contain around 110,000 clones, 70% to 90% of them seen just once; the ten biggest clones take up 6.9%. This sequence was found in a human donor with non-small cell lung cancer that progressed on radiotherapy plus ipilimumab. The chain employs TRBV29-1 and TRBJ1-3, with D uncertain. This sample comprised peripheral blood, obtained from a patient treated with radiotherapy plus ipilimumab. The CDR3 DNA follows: TGCAGCGTTGTTAGGGAACTTGGAAACACCATATATTTT. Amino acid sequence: CSVVRELGNTIYF. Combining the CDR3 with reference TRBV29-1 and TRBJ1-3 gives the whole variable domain SAVISQKPSRDICQRGTSLTIQCQVDSQVTMMFWYRQQPGQSLTLIATANQGSEATYESGFVIDKFPISRPNLTFSTLTVSNMSPEDSSIYLCSVVRELGNTIYFGEGSWLTVV.